The 5 T cell receptor beta chains below come from one sample, sequenced in a study of spatial heterogeneity in lung cancer. Stated time point: blood at routine non-recurrence follow-up after resection. TCRdb reanalysed the 5' RACE reads using MiXCR and keeps one entry per CDR3 protein. The table has tens of thousands of distinct CDR3 sequences, roughly 8.9% seen once. The specimen comprised PBMCs, sampled at follow-up. Receptors were obtained from a female donor with early-stage non-small cell lung cancer.

This clonotype was seen many times. The J gene is TRBJ1-5, the V gene TRBV5-1; TRBD1 matches at 7 bases. This CDR3 is 14 amino acids long. The junction had 7 bases not matched to a gene; V was cut back by 4 bases and J by 6 bases. From germline, CDR1 is SGHRS and CDR2 YFSETQ. The CDR3 DNA is TGCGCCAGCAGCCCGGGACAGTCGGCTCAGCCCCAGCATTTT. Protein sequence: CASSPGQSAQPQHF.

The chain employs TRBV10-1 and TRBJ2-7; TRBD2 is a possible D gene (6 bases). The CDR3 covers 13 residues. V was pared by 2 bases and J by 5 bases, with 10 bases between. Germline loops: CDR1 WNHNN, CDR2 SYGVQD (reference sequence). DNA for the CDR3: TGCGCCAGCAGTGAGGAACTAGCAAACGAGCAGTACTTC. It specifies CASSEELANEQYF.

This clonotype was observed a few times. V gene TRBV7-3 combines with J gene TRBJ1-2; D may be TRBD1 (5 bases). V was clipped by 5 bases and J by 7 bases, with 14 bases between them. There are 13 residues in the CDR3. Germline V gene sequence: CDR1 SGHTA, CDR2 FQGTGA. CDR3 bases: TGTGCCAGCAGCCCCGACGGGGGGACTGGCTACACCTTC. Translation: CASSPDGGTGYTF.

This rearrangement joins TRBV20-1 to TRBJ2-7; 10 bases fit TRBD2. Germline assignment: CDR1 DFQATT and CDR2 SNEGSKA (reference sequence). Trimming cost V 4 bases and J 1 base; bases outside gene matches: 10. The CDR3 spans 16 residues. CDR3 sequence (DNA): TGCAGTGCTAAGGGATGGGATAGCGGGAGGTCCTACGAGCAGTACTTC. Its protein is CSAKGWDSGRSYEQYF.

This clonotype was seen ten or more times. V gene TRBV20-1 combines with J gene TRBJ2-5; D is perhaps TRBD2 (5 bases). V was trimmed by 3 bases and J by 7 bases, leaving 12 bases between them. Germline V lookup: CDR1 DFQATT, CDR2 SNEGSKA (reference sequence). The CDR3 extends over 12 amino acids. The CDR3 loop is CSARFIEGTQYF. CDR3 DNA: TGCAGTGCTAGGTTTATAGAGGGGACCCAGTACTTC.